This T cell receptor (beta chain) came from a study of vaccination and CD4 T cells after COVID-19. As for treatment: roughly 11-day PBMC culture with coronavirus spike peptide pools or control peptides (ViraFEST assay). The unexposed donor's CD4+ T cells were collected before the COVID-19 pandemic (2011-2018). Half the medium was exchanged for fresh IL-2 medium on days 3 and 7. Germline V gene sequence: CDR1 SGHRS, CDR2 YFSETQ. CDR3 size: 14 residues. The V end lost 7 bases, the J end lost 0 bases, and 13 bases lay between the germline ends. General observations from the study: Convalescent patients had 304 of 307 vaccine-specific clones showing spike mono-reactivity.

Note on this clonotype: Its antigen is not identified.

The assay that was used to sequence DNA from cultured CD4+ T cells was the Oncomine TCR Beta short-read assay. A single record per CDR3 protein comes from TCRdb applying MiXCR to the PCR reads. The sample shows thousands of distinct CDR3 sequences, 53% of them seen only once. This chain links TRBV5-1 with TRBJ1-1, with TRBD1 as a possible D gene (5 bases). Specimen: CD4+ T cells from blood, cultured in vitro. The TCR originated in a human donor in good health. Here the CDR3 DNA reads TGCGCCAGCCTTCTGGACAATATGAACACTGAAGCTTTCTTT. Amino acid sequence: CASLLDNMNTEAFF.